This T cell receptor beta chain was recorded in a study of TIL therapy for anti-PD-1-resistant metastatic lung cancer. Whole-study context: Patients had a median age of nearly 55 years (range about 38-85). General study results and limits: This highly selected cohort may not generalize to typical lung cancer patients.

This clone occurred a few times. Its target is unknown. Trimming removed 0 bases at V and 2 bases at J, with 8 bases between. The CDR3 has 14 amino acids. Germline V gives CDR1 SGHRS, CDR2 YFSETQ. The time point was: pre-treatment sample, taken before nivolumab and TIL therapy. Sequencing used immunoSEQ v3. Assay used: immunoSEQ multiplex PCR; TCRdb lists only in-frame clones, some missing. This repertoire shows 55,000 to 70,000 clones, roughly 84% found once; its top ten account for approximately 2.8%. The V gene is TRBV5-1, the J gene TRBJ1-2; D remains unclear. The specimen comprised blood, sampled at baseline. The receptor was isolated from a person between 25 and 80 years old with non-small cell lung cancer. CDR3 residues: CASSLEWFNYGYTF. CDR3 sequence (DNA): TGCGCCAGCAGCTTGGAGTGGTTCAACTATGGCTACACCTTC.